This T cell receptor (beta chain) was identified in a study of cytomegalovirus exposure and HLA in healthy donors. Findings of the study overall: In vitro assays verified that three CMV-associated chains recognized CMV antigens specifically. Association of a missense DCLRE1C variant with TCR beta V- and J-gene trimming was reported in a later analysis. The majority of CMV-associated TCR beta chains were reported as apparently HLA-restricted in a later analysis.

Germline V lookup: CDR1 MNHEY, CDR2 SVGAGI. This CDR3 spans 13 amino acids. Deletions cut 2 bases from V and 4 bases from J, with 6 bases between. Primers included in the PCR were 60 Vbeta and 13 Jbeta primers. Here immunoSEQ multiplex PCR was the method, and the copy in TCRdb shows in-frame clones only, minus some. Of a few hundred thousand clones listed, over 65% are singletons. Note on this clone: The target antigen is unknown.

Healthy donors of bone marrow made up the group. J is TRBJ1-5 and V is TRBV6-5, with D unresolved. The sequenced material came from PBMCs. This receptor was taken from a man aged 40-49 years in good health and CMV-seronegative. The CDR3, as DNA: TGTGCCAGCAGTTACGGAGGGAATCAGCCCCAGCATTTT. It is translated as CASSYGGNQPQHF.